A single sample is the source of the 32 T cell receptor beta chains below, sequenced in a study of blood T cells in healthy people across ages (dated by TCRdb to 2013 to 2016). The method behind the library was 5' RACE. Sequencing took place on an Illumina HiSeq 2500. A second PCR of roughly 6 to 11 cycles was run with a J-beta primer mix and a sample-barcoded 5' primer. TCRdb reanalyzed the raw reads on its own, using fastp at Q25 for trimming and MiXCR for clone calling, and kept in-frame beta chains. One record per CDR3 amino acid sequence lists the most common genes and DNA. Here the sample has around 990,000 distinct CDR3 sequences; about two fifths occur a single time. The leading ten clones occupy 10% to 15% of the sample. The sequenced sample consisted of blood. These receptors were collected from a man younger than 30 in good health.

This clonotype appeared many times. The V gene is TRBV20-1, the J gene TRBJ2-3; D may be TRBD2 (5 bases). CDR3 length equals 14 residues. Germline CDR1 and CDR2: DFQATT and SNEGSKA (reference sequence). Trimming cost V 0 bases and J 4 bases, with 11 bases left between them. The CDR3, as DNA: TGCAGTGCTAGAGATGTCCTAGCTGCAGATACGCAGTATTTT. It specifies CSARDVLAADTQYF.

The chain links TRBV20-1 to TRBJ2-7; a possible D gene is TRBD2 (6 bases). The closer fit of TRBJ2-5 to the DNA end suggests the J call may be wrong. The CDR3 consists of 13 residues. Germline CDR1 DFQATT, CDR2 SNEGSKA (reference sequence). The CDR3 loop is CTSPGDKRETQYF. The CDR3 DNA is TGCACCTCTCCGGGGGATAAAAGAGAGACCCAGTACTTC.

This clonotype was observed a few times. This chain joins TRBV20-1 and TRBJ2-3, with 8 bases that match TRBD2. This CDR3 comprises 15 residues. Germline CDR1 DFQATT, CDR2 SNEGSKA (reference sequence). With V trimmed by 1 base and J by 2 bases, 5 bases remained unmatched. CDR3 DNA: TGCAGTGCTAGAGCGGGTAGCGGGAACACAGATACGCAGTATTTT. Protein: CSARAGSGNTDTQYF.

This chain joins TRBV27 and TRBJ2-3; 10 nucleotides align to TRBD2. Germline loops: CDR1 MNHEY, CDR2 SMNVEV (reference sequence). The ends lost 5 bases at V and 4 bases at J; junction bases unmatched: 18. This CDR3 is 19 amino acids long. The CDR3 here is CASSPGYLDSGRSADTQYF. The DNA for the CDR3 is TGTGCCAGCAGTCCTGGGTACTTGGATAGCGGGAGGTCCGCAGATACGCAGTATTTT.

This sequence joins TRBV12-3 or TRBV12-4 and TRBJ2-3, with a weak D call TRBD1 (7 bases). The V gene lost 7 bases and the J gene lost 5 bases, with 19 bases spanning the gap. The CDR3 runs 15 residues. The CDR3 sequence: CASNGGGQGEDTQYF. As DNA, the CDR3 is TGTGCCAGCAACGGAGGGGGCCAAGGTGAAGATACGCAGTATTTT.

This clonotype was seen more than once but under ten times. CDR3 in amino acids: CASSQDLISGLYNEQFF. CDR3 DNA: TGCGCCAGCAGCCAAGACTTAATCTCGGGGTTATACAATGAGCAGTTCTTC. The genes are TRBV4-3 and TRBJ2-1; a weak D match, TRBD2 (5 bases). The CDR3 spans 17 residues. The V gene lost 0 bases and the J gene lost 4 bases, with 16 bases spanning the gap. CDR1 is LGHNA, CDR2 YSLEER, per germline.

This clonotype was counted a few times. This rearrangement joins TRBV20-1 to TRBJ2-3; 7 bases agree with TRBD2. This CDR3 has 14 residues. Germline CDR1 is DFQATT and CDR2 is SNEGSKA (reference sequence). V was clipped by 1 base and J by 2 bases; unmatched bases: 3. CDR3 protein: CSARVGGDTDTQYF. As DNA, the CDR3 is TGCAGTGCTAGAGTTGGGGGGGACACAGATACGCAGTATTTT.

Notes on this clonotype: One end of the junction does not line up with germline, which may come from a read error. The chain employs TRBV27 and TRBJ1-4; 9 bases fit TRBD1. Germline V lookup: CDR1 MNHEY, CDR2 SMNVEV (reference sequence). CDR3 length: 15 amino acids. The CDR3 reads CANSLRTRTGEELFF. As DNA, the CDR3 is TGTGCCAACAGTTTAAGAACCCGGACAGGGGAGGAACTGTTTTTT.

This clonotype has a handful of counts. The chain employs TRBV6-2 or TRBV6-3 and TRBJ2-5, with TRBD1 matching 7 bases. The DNA end is more similar to TRBJ2-7, so the J call may be wrong. The CDR3 contains 14 residues. Per germline, CDR1 MNHEY and CDR2 SVGEGT. CDR3: CASTAGGSSYEQYF. The CDR3 DNA reads TGTGCCAGCACCGCAGGGGGATCCTCCTACGAGCAGTACTTC.

This chain's CDR3 is CSALIGTNGYTF. CDR3 coding DNA: TGCAGTGCTTTGATAGGTACGAATGGCTACACCTTC. The chain links TRBV20-1 to TRBJ1-2, with D uncertain. V was pared by 5 bases and J by 6 bases, with 13 bases between. The V gene's germline CDR1 is DFQATT and CDR2 SNEGSKA (reference sequence). The length of the CDR3 is 12 residues.

This chain uses TRBV10-3 with TRBJ1-1, with D uncertain. Germline V gene lookup returns CDR1 ENHRY and CDR2 SYGVKD. With 11 bases removed from V and 1 base from J, the gap between germline ends came to 14 bases. The length of the CDR3 is 13 residues. The CDR3 sequence: CAVHRTPNTEAFF. In nucleotides, the CDR3 is TGTGCCGTACACAGAACACCGAACACTGAAGCTTTCTTT.

The rearrangement joins TRBV7-7 to TRBJ2-5, with D maybe TRBD2 (5 bases). The ends were cut back, 6 bases at V and 1 base at J, with 21 bases in the middle. This CDR3 has 17 residues. CDR1 SSHAT and CDR2 FNYEAQ come from the germline V gene (reference sequence). DNA for the CDR3: TGTGCCAGCAGAACCGGAGGACCCACCAAATTCCAAGAGACCCAGTACTTC. The encoded protein is CASRTGGPTKFQETQYF.

The V call is TRBV6-2 or TRBV6-3, the J call TRBJ1-1; weak D call: TRBD1 (5 bases). CDR3 size: 13 residues. Germline values: CDR1 MNHEY, CDR2 SVGEGT. V lost 0 bases and J lost 6, with 8 bases in between. This CDR3 reads CASSYSGAPEAFF. CDR3 nucleotide sequence: TGTGCCAGCAGTTACTCAGGGGCTCCTGAAGCTTTCTTT.

This clonotype turned up a few times. V is TRBV12-3 or TRBV12-4 and J is TRBJ2-3, with D perhaps TRBD2 (7 bases). The germline V and J ends were trimmed by 1 base and 0 bases, with 17 bases remaining between them. The CDR3 runs 18 residues. The CDR3 here is CASSLVTLAGASTDTQYF. CDR3 nucleotides: TGTGCCAGCAGTTTAGTAACCCTGGCGGGGGCAAGCACAGATACGCAGTATTTT.

This sequence joins TRBV13 and TRBJ2-7, with 13 bases identical to TRBD2. This CDR3 spans 16 amino acids. V lost 5 bases, J lost 7 bases, and 11 bases stayed unmatched. The germline V gene encodes CDR1 PRHDT and CDR2 FYEKMQ (reference sequence). The CDR3, as DNA: TGTGCCAGCAGCGGACCCGGGACTAGCGGGGTGAATGAGCAGTACTTC. This gives the protein CASSGPGTSGVNEQYF.

This sequence joins TRBV7-9 and TRBJ1-4; D might be TRBD1 (5 bases). V was trimmed by 5 bases and J by 6 bases, leaving 13 bases between them. The CDR3 sequence is 14 residues long. The germline CDR1 and CDR2 sequences are SEHNR and FQNEAQ (reference sequence). CDR3 in DNA: TGTGCCAGCAGCCAACAGGCCACCGATGAAAAACTGTTTTTT. Residues: CASSQQATDEKLFF.

This clonotype showed up just a few times. The V call is TRBV27, the J call TRBJ1-5, with D tentatively TRBD1 (6 bases). Germline CDR1 MNHEY, CDR2 SMNVEV (reference sequence). The CDR3 has 14 residues. V was clipped by 5 bases and J by 2 bases, with 10 bases between them. The DNA of the CDR3 is TGTGCCAGCAGTCCATACAGGGGCAATCAGCCCCAGCATTTT. Amino acid sequence: CASSPYRGNQPQHF.

This clonotype was seen once. The J gene is TRBJ1-5, the V gene TRBV13, with D uncertain. Trimming left V 5 bases short and J 2 bases short, with 13 bases between. The CDR3 extends over 15 amino acids. Germline values: CDR1 PRHDT, CDR2 FYEKMQ (reference sequence). The CDR3 sequence: CASSVNGDRNQPQHF. Written as DNA, the CDR3 is TGTGCCAGCAGCGTCAACGGTGATCGCAATCAGCCCCAGCATTTT.

This clonotype occurred a few times. Here the CDR3 reads CASSFNPGSSYNSPLHF. CDR3 coding DNA: TGTGCCAGCAGCTTCAACCCAGGTAGCTCCTATAATTCACCCCTCCACTTT. J is TRBJ1-6 and V is TRBV5-6, with D uncertain. Trimming took off 2 bases at V and 0 bases at J, with 12 bases between the two ends. The CDR3 spans 17 residues. Per the germline V gene, CDR1 is SGHDT and CDR2 is YYEEEE.

The chain is built from TRBV7-2 and TRBJ2-1, with 11 bases aligning to TRBD2. In germline, CDR1 is SGHTA, CDR2 FQGNSA. The CDR3 length is 18 residues. The V segment lost 0 bases and the J segment 6 bases; nucleotides outside the gene matches: 10. This CDR3 is CASSLASRLAGLCNEQFF. For the CDR3, the DNA is TGTGCCAGCAGCTTAGCGAGTAGACTAGCGGGACTTTGCAATGAGCAGTTCTTC.

This chain joins TRBV5-1 and TRBJ1-2; TRBD1 aligns across 7 bases. The CDR3 consists of 16 residues. V trimming: 3 bases; J trimming: 4 bases; junction bases outside the gene matches: 12. In germline, CDR1 is SGHRS, CDR2 YFSETQ. The CDR3 loop is CASSSTPLGQVYGYTF. In nucleotides, the CDR3 is TGCGCCAGCAGCTCAACCCCCCTAGGACAGGTCTATGGCTACACCTTC.

This clonotype was seen only a few times. V usage is TRBV29-1 and J usage is TRBJ1-2, with D possibly matching TRBD1 (6 bases). The CDR3 length is 13 residues. Germline V lookup: CDR1 SQVTM, CDR2 ANQGSEA. V lost 2 bases and J 5 bases, leaving 12 bases between the germline ends. CDR3 bases: TGCAGCGTTGAAACGGGCAGGGGATATGGCTACACCTTC. Its protein is CSVETGRGYGYTF. The full variable domain, rest sourced from reference TRBV29-1 and TRBJ1-2, is SAVISQKPSRDICQRGTSLTIQCQVDSQVTMMFWYRQQPGQSLTLIATANQGSEATYESGFVIDKFPISRPNLTFSTLTVSNMSPEDSSIYLCSVETGRGYGYTFGSGTRLTVV.

To note about this clonotype: This sequence is one base from a far larger clone and is likely a read error. The chain combines TRBV7-6 with TRBJ2-1; no firm D call. With 2 bases removed from V and 8 bases from J, the gap between germline ends came to 4 bases. The CDR3 has 11 residues. Germline V gene sequence: CDR1 SGHVS, CDR2 FNYEAQ. The CDR3 region has the DNA TGTGCCAGCAGCTTATGGGATGAGCAGTTCTTC. It encodes CASSLWDEQFF.

This clonotype was observed a few times. The V gene is TRBV7-9, the J gene TRBJ2-1; D is possibly TRBD1 (5 bases). CDR3 length: 15 amino acids. With 3 bases removed from V and 4 bases from J, the gap between germline ends came to 13 bases. Germline values: CDR1 SEHNR, CDR2 FQNEAQ (reference sequence). CDR3 sequence: CASSFKLAGYNEQFF. The CDR3 nucleotides are TGTGCCAGCAGCTTCAAATTGGCAGGGTACAATGAGCAGTTCTTC.

The chain couples TRBV20-1 to TRBJ1-2; D is unclear. This CDR3 is built from 13 residues. V was cut by 6 bases and J by 3 bases, with 14 bases left in between. CDR1 is DFQATT, CDR2 SNEGSKA, per germline (reference sequence). CDR3 nucleotide sequence: TGCAGTGCCAGACCTGTTCCAGACTATGGCTACACCTTC. It codes for CSARPVPDYGYTF.

This chain links TRBV20-1 with TRBJ1-2, with TRBD1 as a possible D gene (6 bases). From germline, CDR1 is DFQATT and CDR2 SNEGSKA (reference sequence). CDR3 length: 15 residues. V dropped 0 bases and J dropped 5 bases, with 16 bases sitting between them. Here the CDR3 DNA reads TGCAGTGCTAGAGATCGGCCACAGGGACGGTATGGCTACACCTTC. Its protein is CSARDRPQGRYGYTF.

Ten or more counts support this clonotype. The V and J genes are TRBV29-1 and TRBJ2-1; tentative D call: TRBD2 (5 bases). Trimming removed 1 base from V and 3 bases from J, with 16 bases in between. Germline lookup yields CDR1 SQVTM and CDR2 ANQGSEA. The CDR3 has 16 residues. The DNA of the CDR3 is TGCAGCGTTGAAGGCCTAGAGGGTCCCTACTACAATGAGCAGTTCTTC. Protein sequence: CSVEGLEGPYYNEQFF.

This sequence joins TRBV7-2 and TRBJ2-7; 7 bases line up with TRBD1. V lost 5 bases and J lost 4; bases outside the gene matches: 14. CDR1 is SGHTA, CDR2 FQGNSA, per germline. This CDR3 contains 16 residues. The CDR3 protein is CASSPAATGESYEQYF. The CDR3 nucleotides are TGTGCCAGCAGCCCGGCCGCAACAGGGGAATCGTACGAGCAGTACTTC. Combining the CDR3 with reference TRBV7-2 and TRBJ2-7 gives the whole variable domain GAGVSQSPSNKVTEKGKDVELRCDPISGHTALYWYRQSLGQGLEFLIYFQGNSAPDKSGLPSDRFSAERTGGSVSTLTIQRTQQEDSAVYLCASSPAATGESYEQYFGPGTRLTVT.

Remarks on this clonotype: Germline is not matched at one junction end, which may reflect a read error. The rearrangement joins TRBV5-1 to TRBJ2-1, with D possibly matching TRBD1 (5 bases). CDR1 is SGHRS and CDR2 is YFSETQ in the germline V gene. This CDR3 is built from 18 residues. CDR3 nucleotides: TGCGCCAGCAGCTTGGGGATTGCCGTGGGGCAAGGTTACAATAAGCAGTTCTTC. Protein sequence: CASSLGIAVGQGYNKQFF.

This clonotype was observed a few times. The CDR3 nucleotides are TGTGCCATCAGTACCTCAGGGGGCTCCTACAATGAGCAGTTCTTC. It is translated as CAISTSGGSYNEQFF. The gene calls are TRBV10-3 and TRBJ2-1; 7 nucleotides line up with TRBD1. The CDR3 extends over 15 amino acids. Germline CDR1 ENHRY, CDR2 SYGVKD. V gave up 5 bases and J gave up 0 bases; unmatched junction bases: 4.

The chain couples TRBV27 to TRBJ2-1, with D hard to call. The V gene's germline CDR1 is MNHEY and CDR2 SMNVEV (reference sequence). This CDR3 is 13 amino acids long. V was clipped by 5 bases and J by 4 bases, with 9 bases between them. CDR3 sequence reads: CASSVKQYNEQFF. The CDR3 region has the DNA TGTGCCAGCAGTGTTAAACAGTACAATGAGCAGTTCTTC.

In its sample, this clonotype was seen a few times. The chain recombines TRBV7-6 with TRBJ1-4, with 7 bases fitting TRBD1. V lost 3 bases, J lost 4 bases, and 5 bases stayed unmatched. This CDR3 region has 15 residues. The germline V gene encodes CDR1 SGHVS and CDR2 FNYEAQ. The CDR3 coding sequence is TGTGCCAGCAGCTTCCAGGGGGGGTATAATGAAAAACTGTTTTTT. Protein: CASSFQGGYNEKLFF. Filled out from reference TRBV7-6 and TRBJ1-4, the complete variable domain reads GAGVSQSPRYKVTKRGQDVALRCDPISGHVSLYWYRQALGQGPEFLTYFNYEAQQDKSGLPNDRFSAERPEGSISTLTIQRTEQRDSAMYRCASSFQGGYNEKLFFGSGTQLSVL.